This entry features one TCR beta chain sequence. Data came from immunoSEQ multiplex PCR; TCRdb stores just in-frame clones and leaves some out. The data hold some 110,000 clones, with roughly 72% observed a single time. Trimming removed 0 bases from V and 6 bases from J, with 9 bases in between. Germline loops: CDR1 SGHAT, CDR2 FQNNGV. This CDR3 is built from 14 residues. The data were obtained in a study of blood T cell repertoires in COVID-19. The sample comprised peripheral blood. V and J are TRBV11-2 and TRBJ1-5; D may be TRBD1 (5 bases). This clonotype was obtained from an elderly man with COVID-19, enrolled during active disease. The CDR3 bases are TGTGCCAGCAGCTTAGATCGGCAGGGTCAGCCCCAGCATTTT. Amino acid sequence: CASSLDRQGQPQHF.